The clone carrying this T cell receptor (beta chain) was recorded a few times. This CDR3 spans 16 amino acids. V shed 4 bases, J shed 2 bases, and the junction held 4 bases outside the gene matches. Germline V gene data show CDR1 as LNHDA and CDR2 as SQIVND (reference sequence). These data come from a study of beta chain features in type 1 diabetes. Study overall: Healthy donors resembled patients in age, gender and cell yields.

The isolated RNA, all of it, was reverse transcribed, so expressed TCRB transcripts were what got sequenced. TCRdb keeps only in-frame clones here, not all; method: immunoSEQ multiplex PCR. The data contain 350,000 to 400,000 clones, less than 15% of them seen just once; the ten biggest clones take up about 0.018%. This chain uses TRBV19 with TRBJ2-7; 14 positions match TRBD2. This receptor was taken from a young woman in good health. Sequences were obtained from naive CD4+ T cells from blood. The CDR3 here is CASSTRTSGRTYEQYF. In nucleotides, the CDR3 is TGTGCCAGTAGTACCCGGACTAGCGGGAGGACCTACGAGCAGTACTTC.